This T cell receptor (beta chain) was found in a study of cytomegalovirus exposure and HLA in healthy donors. The germline CDR1 and CDR2 sequences are SNHLY and FYNNEI. Trimming pared 5 bases from V and 0 bases from J, leaving 17 bases between. The CDR3 covers 16 residues. PCR employed 60 Vbeta and 13 Jbeta primers. The data were produced by immunoSEQ multiplex PCR, yet TCRdb's version contains in-frame clones alone and is incomplete. Of about 130,000 clones listed, 75% to 90% were seen once; the top ten hold over 3%. The sequenced sample consisted of PBMCs. This chain connects TRBV2 to TRBJ2-7, with D possibly TRBD1 on 5 matching bases. The origin of this receptor is a woman aged 40 to 50 in good health and CMV-seronegative. The CDR3 nucleotides are TGTGCCAGCAGTCTCCAACGTTACAGGTCCTCCTACGAGCAGTACTTC. Translated: CASSLQRYRSSYEQYF.